The entry below gives a single TCR beta chain sequence along with its context. What it binds is unknown. This sample is part of a study of cytomegalovirus exposure and HLA in healthy donors. For the study at large: In a previous analysis, approximately 110 million unique TCR beta sequences were found from 150 million to 200 million T cells. Study results and caveats: An analysis that was carried out later associated approximately 15,000 TCR beta sequences with HLA alleles at 0.05 false discovery rate. TCR beta V- and J-gene trimming, according to a later analysis, was linked to a missense DCLRE1C variant.

The study ran its PCR with 60 Vbeta and 13 Jbeta primers. Data came from immunoSEQ multiplex PCR; TCRdb stores just in-frame clones and leaves some out. The sample shows over 150,000 clones, about 77% of them seen only once. Germline V gene sequence: CDR1 SGHNT, CDR2 YYREEE (reference sequence). CDR3 length: 16 amino acids. The V gene end was trimmed by 4 bases and the J gene end by 3 bases; junction bases not matched to a gene: 9. Material for sequencing was PBMCs. J is TRBJ1-2 and V is TRBV5-4, with 10 bases that match TRBD1. The sequence came from a male donor in good health and CMV-seropositive. CDR3: CASSASPGTGDYGYTF. The DNA of the CDR3 is TGTGCCAGCAGCGCTAGTCCCGGGACAGGGGACTATGGCTACACCTTC. Based on the CDR3 plus reference TRBV5-4 and TRBJ1-2, the full variable domain is ETGVTQSPTHLIKTRGQQVTLRCSSQSGHNTVSWYQQALGQGPQFIFQYYREEENGRGNFPPRFSGLQFPNYSSELNVNALELDDSALYLCASSASPGTGDYGYTFGSGTRLTVV.